A selection of T cell receptor beta chains follows, all from one sample in a study of blood T cell repertoires in COVID-19. The data were produced by immunoSEQ multiplex PCR, yet TCRdb's version contains in-frame clones alone and is incomplete. The table records 350,000 to 450,000 clones, 89% of them present only once. Sequencing was carried out using peripheral blood. The receptors shown here come from a man aged 40-49 years with acute or convalescent COVID-19. Both conserved end residues are part of each CDR3. Fields, in order: V gene, J gene, clone size, D gene, CDR3 protein, CDR3 DNA. D genes are given only for firm matches. The size of a clone is reported for some rows only, either as once, few or many, or as a class for expanded clones.

v_gene: TRBV21-1
j_gene: TRBJ2-7
abundance: -
d_gene: -
CDR3aa: CARPTWTGDHEQYF
CDR3nt: TGTGCCAGACCCACTTGGACAGGGGACCACGAGCAGTACTTC

v_gene: TRBV10-3
j_gene: TRBJ1-1
abundance: -
d_gene: TRBD1
CDR3aa: CAIRTGTEYTEAFF
CDR3nt: TGTGCCATCAGAACCGGGACAGAGTACACTGAAGCTTTCTTT

v_gene: TRBV6-5
j_gene: TRBJ2-3
abundance: -
d_gene: TRBD2
CDR3aa: CASSTTSWTDTQYF
CDR3nt: TGTGCCAGCAGTACGACTAGCTGGACCGATACGCAGTATTTT

v_gene: TRBV6-1
j_gene: TRBJ2-5
abundance: few
d_gene: TRBD2
CDR3aa: CASSELAGDQETQYF
CDR3nt: TGTGCCAGCAGTGAACTAGCGGGGGATCAAGAGACCCAGTACTTC

v_gene: TRBV19
j_gene: TRBJ1-1
abundance: -
d_gene: TRBD1
CDR3aa: CASSIWALGQGAAEAFF
CDR3nt: TGTGCCAGTAGTATTTGGGCCCTGGGACAGGGGGCGGCTGAAGCTTTCTTT

v_gene: TRBV27
j_gene: TRBJ1-1
abundance: -
d_gene: TRBD1
CDR3aa: CASSHGQGIYEAFF
CDR3nt: TGTGCCAGCAGCCACGGACAGGGAATATATGAAGCTTTCTTT

v_gene: TRBV10-2
j_gene: TRBJ1-2
abundance: few
d_gene: -
CDR3aa: CASSGILTGTLLRGYTF
CDR3nt: TGCGCCAGCAGTGGGATCCTGACGGGGACATTACTGCGTGGCTACACCTTC

v_gene: TRBV20-1
j_gene: TRBJ1-2
abundance: -
d_gene: -
CDR3aa: CSATGPGGYTF
CDR3nt: TGCAGTGCCACGGGTCCAGGGGGCTACACCTTC

v_gene: TRBV7-3
j_gene: TRBJ2-1
abundance: -
d_gene: TRBD2
CDR3aa: CASSASGGWLDEQFF
CDR3nt: TGTGCCAGCAGCGCCAGCGGGGGGTGGCTGGATGAGCAGTTCTTC

v_gene: TRBV28
j_gene: TRBJ2-5
abundance: once
d_gene: TRBD2
CDR3aa: CASSLPSGGAETQYF
CDR3nt: TGTGCCAGCAGTTTGCCTAGCGGGGGGGCGGAGACCCAGTACTTC

v_gene: TRBV19
j_gene: TRBJ1-5
abundance: -
d_gene: -
CDR3aa: CASSVKGRQPQHF
CDR3nt: TGTGCCAGTAGTGTCAAGGGGCGACAGCCCCAGCATTTT

v_gene: TRBV7-9
j_gene: TRBJ2-3
abundance: -
d_gene: -
CDR3aa: CASSPDQRSQYF
CDR3nt: TGTGCCAGCAGCCCAGATCAGCGATCGCAGTATTTT

v_gene: TRBV5-1
j_gene: TRBJ2-3
abundance: -
d_gene: TRBD2
CDR3aa: CASSPGRGGDTQYF
CDR3nt: TGCGCCAGCAGTCCCGGGCGGGGAGGGGATACGCAGTATTTT

v_gene: TRBV10-3
j_gene: TRBJ2-7
abundance: -
d_gene: -
CDR3aa: CAISDRGTRPYEQYF
CDR3nt: TGTGCCATCAGTGATAGGGGGACGCGACCCTACGAGCAGTACTTC

v_gene: TRBV29-1
j_gene: TRBJ2-1
abundance: few
d_gene: -
CDR3aa: CSVPLPASYNEQFF
CDR3nt: TGCAGCGTTCCTCTACCCGCGTCCTACAATGAGCAGTTCTTC

v_gene: TRBV11-3
j_gene: TRBJ2-5
abundance: -
d_gene: TRBD2
CDR3aa: CASSRTSGTQQRETQYF
CDR3nt: TGTGCCAGCAGCAGGACTAGCGGGACTCAACAGAGAGAGACCCAGTACTTC

v_gene: TRBV20-1
j_gene: TRBJ2-5
abundance: -
d_gene: -
CDR3aa: CSGEKEVQYF
CDR3nt: TGCAGTGGGGAGAAAGAGGTCCAGTACTTC

v_gene: TRBV27
j_gene: TRBJ2-2
abundance: -
d_gene: -
CDR3aa: CASSNSGAPGELFF
CDR3nt: TGTGCCAGCAGTAACTCAGGGGCTCCCGGGGAGCTGTTTTTT

v_gene: TRBV9
j_gene: TRBJ2-3
abundance: -
d_gene: -
CDR3aa: CASSVDYGTDTQYF
CDR3nt: TGTGCCAGCAGCGTAGACTATGGCACAGATACGCAGTATTTT

v_gene: TRBV5-6
j_gene: TRBJ2-5
abundance: -
d_gene: -
CDR3aa: CASSSLRGQETQYF
CDR3nt: TGTGCCAGCAGCTCCTTGCGGGGCCAAGAGACCCAGTACTTC

v_gene: TRBV6-5
j_gene: TRBJ1-1
abundance: -
d_gene: -
CDR3aa: CASSYSPGNTEAFF
CDR3nt: TGTGCCAGCAGTTACTCCCCAGGGAACACTGAAGCTTTCTTT

v_gene: TRBV27
j_gene: TRBJ1-6
abundance: -
d_gene: -
CDR3aa: CASRASLNSPLHF
CDR3nt: TGTGCCAGCAGAGCATCCCTTAATTCACCCCTCCACTTT

v_gene: TRBV30
j_gene: TRBJ1-1
abundance: -
d_gene: -
CDR3aa: CAWNKASGAFF
CDR3nt: TGTGCCTGGAATAAGGCCTCGGGAGCTTTCTTT

v_gene: TRBV7-3
j_gene: TRBJ1-1
abundance: -
d_gene: -
CDR3aa: CASSLNPGNTEAFF
CDR3nt: TGTGCCAGCAGCTTAAATCCGGGGAACACTGAAGCTTTCTTT

v_gene: TRBV2
j_gene: TRBJ2-7
abundance: -
d_gene: -
CDR3aa: CASSEERPYEQYF
CDR3nt: TGTGCCAGCAGCGAGGAAAGACCATACGAGCAGTACTTC

v_gene: TRBV18
j_gene: TRBJ2-1
abundance: -
d_gene: TRBD2
CDR3aa: CASSPASGGPGEQFF
CDR3nt: TGTGCCAGCTCACCAGCTAGCGGAGGTCCAGGTGAGCAGTTCTTC

v_gene: TRBV29-1
j_gene: TRBJ2-7
abundance: -
d_gene: TRBD1
CDR3aa: CSAGQGAYEQYF
CDR3nt: TGCAGCGCCGGACAGGGGGCCTACGAGCAGTACTTC

v_gene: TRBV12-3/TRBV12-4
j_gene: TRBJ1-5
abundance: -
d_gene: -
CDR3aa: CASTQGNQPQHF
CDR3nt: TGTGCCAGCACCCAGGGGAATCAGCCCCAGCATTTT

v_gene: TRBV6-5
j_gene: TRBJ2-7
abundance: -
d_gene: -
CDR3aa: CASSYSVGALSYEQYF
CDR3nt: TGTGCCAGCAGTTACTCGGTGGGGGCCCTCTCCTACGAGCAGTACTTC

v_gene: TRBV30
j_gene: TRBJ2-3
abundance: -
d_gene: TRBD2
CDR3aa: CAWSVGGGALDTQYF
CDR3nt: TGTGCCTGGAGTGTGGGCGGGGGAGCCCTAGATACGCAGTATTTT

v_gene: TRBV2
j_gene: TRBJ1-1
abundance: -
d_gene: TRBD1
CDR3aa: CASRSGTVNSEAFF
CDR3nt: TGTGCCAGCAGGTCCGGGACAGTGAACTCTGAAGCTTTCTTT

v_gene: TRBV19
j_gene: TRBJ1-2
abundance: -
d_gene: -
CDR3aa: CASNSGPGGYTF
CDR3nt: TGTGCCAGTAACTCAGGACCGGGGGGCTACACCTTC

v_gene: TRBV6-1
j_gene: TRBJ2-5
abundance: once
d_gene: -
CDR3aa: CASSEGRTQETQYF
CDR3nt: TGTGCCAGCAGTGAGGGGCGGACGCAAGAGACCCAGTACTTC

v_gene: TRBV5-1
j_gene: TRBJ1-2
abundance: -
d_gene: TRBD1
CDR3aa: CASSSSTGGTVGYTF
CDR3nt: TGCGCCAGCAGCTCAAGTACAGGGGGTACGGTTGGCTACACCTTC

v_gene: TRBV10-3
j_gene: TRBJ1-4
abundance: -
d_gene: -
CDR3aa: CAISAVRGDEKLFF
CDR3nt: TGTGCCATCAGTGCGGTCAGGGGAGATGAAAAACTGTTTTTT

v_gene: TRBV5-6
j_gene: TRBJ2-5
abundance: -
d_gene: TRBD1
CDR3aa: CASSYYGQGKETQYF
CDR3nt: TGTGCCAGCAGCTACTACGGACAGGGCAAAGAGACCCAGTACTTC

v_gene: TRBV5-1
j_gene: TRBJ2-1
abundance: -
d_gene: TRBD2
CDR3aa: CASSPLAGRTYNEQFF
CDR3nt: TGCGCCAGCAGCCCTTTAGCGGGGAGGACCTACAATGAGCAGTTCTTC

v_gene: TRBV30
j_gene: TRBJ1-6
abundance: -
d_gene: -
CDR3aa: CACAKNMDSPLHF
CDR3nt: TGTGCCTGCGCGAAAAATATGGATTCACCCCTCCACTTT

v_gene: TRBV6-5
j_gene: TRBJ2-7
abundance: -
d_gene: TRBD1
CDR3aa: CASSPTGDSYEQYF
CDR3nt: TGTGCCAGCAGTCCTACAGGGGACTCCTACGAGCAGTACTTC

v_gene: TRBV7-8
j_gene: TRBJ2-1
abundance: -
d_gene: -
CDR3aa: CASSLDREREQFF
CDR3nt: TGTGCCAGCAGCTTAGATAGAGAGCGTGAGCAGTTCTTC

v_gene: TRBV5-1
j_gene: TRBJ1-2
abundance: -
d_gene: TRBD1
CDR3aa: CASSPDRVYGYTF
CDR3nt: TGCGCCAGCAGCCCGGACAGGGTCTATGGCTACACCTTC

v_gene: TRBV9
j_gene: TRBJ1-6
abundance: -
d_gene: -
CDR3aa: CASSVGAGDNSPLHF
CDR3nt: TGTGCCAGCAGCGTAGGAGCAGGGGATAATTCACCCCTCCACTTT

v_gene: TRBV11-1
j_gene: TRBJ1-2
abundance: -
d_gene: TRBD1
CDR3aa: CASSLEGAANYGYTF
CDR3nt: TGTGCCAGCAGCTTAGAGGGGGCCGCAAACTATGGCTACACCTTC

v_gene: TRBV5-4
j_gene: TRBJ2-7
abundance: -
d_gene: -
CDR3aa: CASSLVGIGPISGNEQYF
CDR3nt: TGTGCCAGCAGCTTGGTGGGTATAGGGCCAATTTCAGGGAACGAGCAGTACTTC

v_gene: TRBV30
j_gene: TRBJ1-1
abundance: -
d_gene: TRBD1
CDR3aa: CAGGQLNTEAFF
CDR3nt: TGTGCCGGGGGACAGCTGAACACTGAAGCTTTCTTT

v_gene: TRBV28
j_gene: TRBJ1-5
abundance: -
d_gene: -
CDR3aa: CASSLSRLAGSNQPQHF
CDR3nt: TGTGCCAGCAGTTTATCGCGTCTCGCGGGGAGCAATCAGCCCCAGCATTTT

v_gene: TRBV6-5
j_gene: TRBJ1-2
abundance: -
d_gene: -
CDR3aa: CASRSTVVYGYTF
CDR3nt: TGTGCCAGCAGGTCCACAGTAGTCTATGGCTACACCTTC

v_gene: TRBV7-9
j_gene: TRBJ2-2
abundance: -
d_gene: -
CDR3aa: CASSLDLGSGKSAGELFF
CDR3nt: TGTGCCAGCAGCTTAGACCTGGGGTCAGGGAAATCTGCCGGGGAGCTGTTTTTT

v_gene: TRBV7-9
j_gene: TRBJ1-2
abundance: -
d_gene: TRBD1
CDR3aa: CASSSTGTNYGYTF
CDR3nt: TGTGCCAGCAGCTCGACAGGGACAAACTATGGCTACACCTTC

v_gene: TRBV5-1
j_gene: TRBJ2-7
abundance: many
d_gene: TRBD2
CDR3aa: CASSLLTSGSVGEQYF
CDR3nt: TGCGCCAGCAGCTTGTTGACTAGCGGGAGTGTAGGCGAGCAGTACTTC

v_gene: TRBV3-1/TRBV3-2
j_gene: TRBJ2-7
abundance: -
d_gene: TRBD2
CDR3aa: CASSPAGGEQYF
CDR3nt: TGTGCCAGCAGCCCGGCCGGGGGGGAGCAGTACTTC

v_gene: TRBV3-1/TRBV3-2
j_gene: TRBJ2-7
abundance: once
d_gene: -
CDR3aa: CASSQVGAGLEQYF
CDR3nt: TGTGCCAGCAGCCAAGTTGGAGCGGGCCTCGAGCAGTACTTC

v_gene: TRBV10-3
j_gene: TRBJ1-1
abundance: few
d_gene: TRBD1
CDR3aa: CAISELDFRDRGDVDTEAFF
CDR3nt: TGTGCCATCAGTGAGTTAGACTTCCGGGACAGGGGTGATGTGGACACTGAAGCTTTCTTT

v_gene: TRBV19
j_gene: TRBJ2-1
abundance: -
d_gene: -
CDR3aa: CASSIPPREQFF
CDR3nt: TGTGCCAGTAGTATACCCCCGCGGGAACAGTTCTTC